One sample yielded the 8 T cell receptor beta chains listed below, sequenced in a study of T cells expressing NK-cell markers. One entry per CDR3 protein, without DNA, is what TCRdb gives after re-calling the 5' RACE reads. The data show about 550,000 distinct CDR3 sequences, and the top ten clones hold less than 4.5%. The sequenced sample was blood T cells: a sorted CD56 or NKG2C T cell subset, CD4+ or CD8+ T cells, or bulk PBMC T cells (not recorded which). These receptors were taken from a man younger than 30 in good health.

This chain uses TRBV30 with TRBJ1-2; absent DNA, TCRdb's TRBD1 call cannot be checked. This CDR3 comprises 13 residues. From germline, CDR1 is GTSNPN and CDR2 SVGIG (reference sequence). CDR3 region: CAWSLDRVSGYTF.

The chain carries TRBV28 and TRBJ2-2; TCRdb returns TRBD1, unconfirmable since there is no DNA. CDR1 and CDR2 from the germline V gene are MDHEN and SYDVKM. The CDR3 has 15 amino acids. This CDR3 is CASSAGRRNTGELFF.

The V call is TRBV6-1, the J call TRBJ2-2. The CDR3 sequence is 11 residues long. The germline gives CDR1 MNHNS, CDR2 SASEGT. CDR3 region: CASILTGELFF.

The CDR3: CASIATSGTGELFF. V is TRBV6-1 and J is TRBJ2-2; absent DNA, TCRdb's TRBD2 call cannot be checked. Per germline, CDR1 MNHNS and CDR2 SASEGT. The CDR3 sequence is 14 residues long.

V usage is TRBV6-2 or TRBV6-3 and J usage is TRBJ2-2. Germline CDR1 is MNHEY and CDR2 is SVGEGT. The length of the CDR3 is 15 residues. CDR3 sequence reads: CASSYSVILTGELFF.

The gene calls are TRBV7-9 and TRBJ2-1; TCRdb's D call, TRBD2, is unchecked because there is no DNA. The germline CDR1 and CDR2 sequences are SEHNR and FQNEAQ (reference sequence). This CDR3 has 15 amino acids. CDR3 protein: CASSHTRTRREEQFF.

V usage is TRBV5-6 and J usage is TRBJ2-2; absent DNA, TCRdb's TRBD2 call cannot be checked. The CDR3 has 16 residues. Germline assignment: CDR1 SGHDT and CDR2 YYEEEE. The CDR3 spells CASSLDGRDNTGELFF.

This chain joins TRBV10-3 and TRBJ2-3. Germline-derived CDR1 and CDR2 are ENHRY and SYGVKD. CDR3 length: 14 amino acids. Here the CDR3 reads CAISEGTFQDTQYF.